In this sample, the clone carrying this T cell receptor beta chain turned up once. The data were taken from a study of blood T cell repertoires in COVID-19. Overall study context: Researchers got acute and convalescent COVID-19 samples from the United States, Italy and Spain.

Ages ranged from about 18 to 89 years, with residence in 24 US areas. Authors' analysis steps: Estimates of nucleated cell counts were drawn from the amplification of reference gene primers. Sequencing was performed with immunoSEQ multiplex PCR; in TCRdb, only in-frame clones are kept and a portion is missing. From that table come the V and J calls and clone size; the DNA was used to work out D and trimming. The repertoire has hundreds of thousands of clones, 80% to 90% of them found once; the top ten carry about 1.1%. The TCR sequence derives from a man under 40 who had recovered from COVID-19. Sequencing was carried out using PBMCs or T cells enriched from blood (not recorded which).

The CDR3 sequence is CAWARAGLSTDTQYF. CDR3 DNA sequence: TGTGCCTGGGCCCGCGCGGGACTATCCACAGATACGCAGTATTTT. This chain links TRBV30 with TRBJ2-3, with 7 bases matching TRBD2. The V and J ends lost 5 bases and 2 bases, in that order; junction bases with no gene match: 10. The CDR3 has 15 amino acids. Germline CDR1 is GTSNPN and CDR2 is SVGIG (reference sequence).